These 31 T cell receptor beta chains came from one sample sequenced in a study of blood T cell repertoires in COVID-19. Method: immunoSEQ multiplex PCR; TCRdb's copy keeps in-frame clones and lacks some. The sample holds 450,000 or so clones, about nine tenths seen once. The sequencing sample was made of PBMCs or T cells enriched from blood (not recorded which). Every receptor here comes from a man younger than 35 who had recovered from COVID-19.

The J gene is TRBJ1-6, the V gene TRBV5-1, with 8 bases that match TRBD1. This CDR3 is built from 18 residues. V lost 0 bases to trimming and J lost 2 bases; unmatched junction nucleotides: 7. The germline gives CDR1 SGHRS, CDR2 YFSETQ. DNA for the CDR3: TGCGCCAGCAGCTTGGATTTGGACAGGGACCCCTATAATTCACCCCTCCACTTT. Its translation is CASSLDLDRDPYNSPLHF.

CDR3 sequence (DNA): TGTGCCAGCAGTGAATTAGGGGAACAAGAGACCCAGTACTTC. Protein: CASSELGEQETQYF. The chain links TRBV6-1 to TRBJ2-5; a weak D match, TRBD1 (5 bases). Germline V gives CDR1 MNHNS, CDR2 SASEGT. V lost 2 bases, J lost 2 bases, and 9 bases lay in between. CDR3 length: 14 residues.

The rearrangement uses TRBV5-1 and TRBJ1-2, with 8 nucleotides matching TRBD1. The germline gives CDR1 SGHRS, CDR2 YFSETQ. V shed 1 base, J shed 5 bases, and the junction held 7 bases outside the gene matches. This CDR3 contains 15 residues. The CDR3 DNA reads TGCGCCAGCAGCTTGACAGGGGGTGGTTCTTATGGCTACACCTTC. Translated, it gives CASSLTGGGSYGYTF.

The chain recombines TRBV29-1 with TRBJ1-2, with 9 bases that match TRBD1. Trimming removed 4 bases from V and 4 bases from J; junction bases left unmatched: 4. Germline lookup yields CDR1 SQVTM and CDR2 ANQGSEA. This CDR3 has 13 residues. CDR3 nucleotides: TGCAGCGTTGCGCCGGACAGGGGCTATGGCTACACCTTC. Protein sequence: CSVAPDRGYGYTF.

As to this clone: This sample also contains other DNA sequences that code for the same CDR3. The rearrangement joins TRBV5-1 to TRBJ2-5; no clear D. The CDR3 spans 12 residues. V was cut by 3 bases and J by 0 bases, with 3 bases left in between. CDR1 and CDR2 from the germline V gene are SGHRS and YFSETQ. DNA of the CDR3: TGCGCCAGCAGCTCCAACCAAGAGACCCAGTACTTC. Its protein is CASSSNQETQYF.

The CDR3 region has the DNA TGTGCCAGCAGCTCCGGGACTAGCGGGGGGTTCACAGATACGCAGTATTTT. It codes for CASSSGTSGGFTDTQYF. The gene calls are TRBV5-8 and TRBJ2-3; 15 nucleotides match TRBD2. J was trimmed by 2 bases and V by 3 bases; bases with no gene match: 4. Germline CDR1 is SGHTS and CDR2 is YDEGEE. The CDR3 spans 17 residues.

This clone was seen just once. CDR3 region: CASSEETGGIAEAFF. The CDR3 nucleotides are TGCGCCAGCAGCGAGGAGACAGGGGGTATCGCTGAAGCTTTCTTT. V gene TRBV5-1 combines with J gene TRBJ1-1; 9 positions match TRBD1. Germline trimming cut 4 bases from V and 6 bases from J; bases unmatched to any gene: 10. The CDR3 loop spans 15 amino acids. The germline V gene has CDR1 SGHRS and CDR2 YFSETQ.

The chain employs TRBV6-4 and TRBJ2-1, with TRBD2 identical over 15 bases. The germline V gene encodes CDR1 MRHNA and CDR2 SNTAGT. The CDR3 extends over 15 amino acids. V gave up 6 bases and J gave up 7 bases; unmatched junction bases: 4. The CDR3 nucleotides read TGTGCCAGCAGCCGGACTAGCGGGAGGGGTAATGAGCAGTTCTTC. This codes for CASSRTSGRGNEQFF.

This sequence joins TRBV11-3 and TRBJ1-2; 8 positions match TRBD1. This CDR3 spans 13 amino acids. CDR1 is SGHNT and CDR2 is YENEEA in the germline V gene. The V segment lost 5 bases and the J segment 3 bases; nucleotides outside the gene matches: 2. The DNA of the CDR3 is TGTGCCAGCAGCGGACAGGGATACTATGGCTACACCTTC. This gives the protein CASSGQGYYGYTF. The full variable domain, in which reference TRBV11-3 and TRBJ1-2 provide the parts outside the CDR3, is EAGVVQSPRYKIIEKKQPVAFWCNPISGHNTLYWYLQNLGQGPELLIRYENEEAVDDSQLPKDRFSAERLKGVDSTLKIQPAELGDSAVYLCASSGQGYYGYTFGSGTRLTVV.

V and J are TRBV7-9 and TRBJ2-3; 9 bases fit TRBD1. Germline CDR1 and CDR2: SEHNR and FQNEAQ (reference sequence). The CDR3 extends over 17 amino acids. With 2 bases clipped from V and 4 bases from J, the junction kept 10 bases outside the gene matches. The CDR3 here is CASSLPGIRDRADTQYF. The CDR3 DNA sequence: TGTGCCAGCAGCTTACCAGGTATCCGGGACAGGGCAGATACGCAGTATTTT. The full variable domain, completed using reference TRBV7-9 and TRBJ2-3, is DTGVSQNPRHKITKRGQNVTFRCDPISEHNRLYWYRQTLGQGPEFLTYFQNEAQLEKSRLLSDRFSAERPKGSFSTLEIQRTEQGDSAMYLCASSLPGIRDRADTQYFGPGTRLTVL.

This clone appeared once. The chain carries TRBV12-3 or TRBV12-4 and TRBJ1-2, with D hard to call. Trimming shortened V by 2 bases and J by 2 bases, and 6 bases separated the two germline ends. The CDR3 is 13 residues long. CDR3 residues: CASSLSDNYGYTF. The CDR3 DNA sequence: TGTGCCAGCAGTTTAAGCGACAACTATGGCTACACCTTC.

The CDR3 sequence is CASSLGGGFQYF. The CDR3 DNA reads as TGTGCCAGCAGCCTGGGAGGAGGCTTTCAGTACTTC. The chain recombines TRBV3-1 (or the pseudogene TRBV3-2) with TRBJ2-4; a weak D match, TRBD2 (6 bases). Germline V lookup: CDR1 LGHDT, CDR2 YNNKEL (reference sequence). The CDR3 consists of 12 residues. Trimming cost V 4 bases and J 11 bases, with 12 bases left between them.

The J gene is TRBJ2-1, the V gene TRBV5-4; no clear D. This CDR3 region has 16 residues. V dropped 3 bases and J dropped 1 base, with 14 bases sitting between them. Per germline, CDR1 SGHNT and CDR2 YYREEE (reference sequence). The CDR3 nucleotides read TGTGCCAGCAGCTCGACCGGAGTTGATTCCTACAATGAGCAGTTCTTC. Encoded protein: CASSSTGVDSYNEQFF.

This clone has just a few counts. The rearrangement uses TRBV28 and TRBJ1-2; D is ambiguous. Looked up from germline, CDR1 is MDHEN and CDR2 is SYDVKM. Trimming took off 2 bases at V and 4 bases at J, with 8 bases between the two ends. The CDR3 covers 13 residues. The CDR3 coding sequence is TGTGCCAGCAGTTTAGAGGAGGCCTATGGCTACACCTTC. As protein: CASSLEEAYGYTF.

The V and J genes are TRBV14 and TRBJ1-1, with D tentatively TRBD1 (5 bases). The CDR3 has 13 residues. The germline V and J ends were trimmed by 6 bases and 1 base, with 9 bases remaining between them. CDR1 and CDR2 from the germline V gene are SGHDN and FVKESK. Here the CDR3 DNA reads TGTGCCAGCAGTACCGACAGGAACACTGAAGCTTTCTTT. The encoded protein is CASSTDRNTEAFF. Full variable domain (rest looked up from reference TRBV14 and TRBJ1-1): EAGVTQFPSHSVIEKGQTVTLRCDPISGHDNLYWYRRVMGKEIKFLLHFVKESKQDESGMPNNRFLAERTGGTYSTLKVQPAELEDSGVYFCASSTDRNTEAFFGQGTRLTVV.

The chain employs TRBV6-5 and TRBJ2-3; TRBD2 matches 9 bases. The CDR3 has 14 residues. The germline gives CDR1 MNHEY, CDR2 SVGAGI. Trimming removed 8 bases from V and 3 bases from J; junction bases left unmatched: 6. The CDR3 coding sequence is TGTGCCAGCTCCCGGGCGGGGGGGACAGATACGCAGTATTTT. It is translated as CASSRAGGTDTQYF.

This rearrangement joins TRBV19 to TRBJ1-3; the D is unclear. The CDR3 contains 13 residues. CDR1 is LNHDA, CDR2 SQIVND, per germline (reference sequence). The V gene lost 5 bases and the J gene lost 0 bases, with 5 bases spanning the gap. The CDR3 DNA sequence: TGTGCCAGTAGTTGGCCCTCTGGAAACACCATATATTTT. Residues: CASSWPSGNTIYF.

CDR3 coding DNA: TGTGCCAGCAGCCCCGTGTTAGGCTACACCTTC. Translating it yields CASSPVLGYTF. The chain couples TRBV21-1 to TRBJ1-2. TRBV21-1 is designated a pseudogene. The CDR3 runs 11 residues.

The rearrangement links TRBV6-4 to TRBJ2-7; 12 bases map to TRBD2. The CDR3 runs to 15 residues. The germline gives CDR1 MRHNA, CDR2 SNTAGT. V lost 3 bases and J lost 1; bases outside the gene matches: 1. The CDR3 sequence is CASSELAGGSYEQYF. Written as DNA, the CDR3 is TGTGCCAGCAGTGAGCTAGCGGGAGGGTCCTACGAGCAGTACTTC.

The rearrangement links TRBV7-3 to TRBJ1-1, with D unresolved. V lost 5 bases and J 2 bases, leaving 12 bases between the germline ends. The germline V gene has CDR1 SGHTA and CDR2 FQGTGA. CDR3 size: 14 residues. The CDR3 DNA is TGTGCCAGCAGCCCTCAGGATGCTAACACTGAAGCTTTCTTT. Translated, it gives CASSPQDANTEAFF.

This clone appeared a single time. J is TRBJ1-5 and V is TRBV4-1; 7 bases map to TRBD1. V lost 4 bases and J lost 3; bases outside the gene matches: 9. Germline CDR1 MGHRA, CDR2 YSYEKL. This CDR3 is built from 16 residues. CDR3 residues: CASSPHGQAHNQPQHF. For the CDR3, the DNA is TGCGCCAGCAGCCCCCATGGACAGGCGCACAATCAGCCCCAGCATTTT.

The chain carries TRBV9 and TRBJ2-5, with a weak D call TRBD1 (6 bases). Germline values: CDR1 SGDLS, CDR2 YYNGEE. This CDR3 has 18 amino acids. V lost 2 bases and J 2 bases, leaving 22 bases between the germline ends. The CDR3 DNA sequence: TGTGCCAGCAGCGTGGCCGGGATGGACAGACAATTTCAAGAGACCCAGTACTTC. Protein sequence: CASSVAGMDRQFQETQYF.

This sequence joins TRBV6-1 and TRBJ2-7; no clear D. V was cut by 2 bases and J by 4 bases, with 12 bases left in between. The CDR3 runs to 14 residues. Germline V gene sequence: CDR1 MNHNS, CDR2 SASEGT. In DNA, the CDR3 is TGTGCCAGCAGTGAAAGGCAGGCCGGTTACGAGCAGTACTTC. This translates into CASSERQAGYEQYF.

This chain uses TRBV19 with TRBJ2-2; 9 bases agree with TRBD2. The J segment lost 1 base and the V segment lost 2 bases, leaving 8 bases of the junction unmatched. Germline V lookup: CDR1 LNHDA, CDR2 SQIVND (reference sequence). The CDR3 is made up of 18 amino acids. The CDR3 DNA reads as TGTGCCAGTAGTATAACCTTCACTAGCGGGTTGAACACCGGGGAGCTGTTTTTT. It encodes CASSITFTSGLNTGELFF.

The gene calls are TRBV19 and TRBJ2-7, with 9 bases fitting TRBD1. The CDR3 is 16 residues long. Germline V gives CDR1 LNHDA, CDR2 SQIVND (reference sequence). The V segment lost 4 bases and the J segment 0 bases; nucleotides outside the gene matches: 7. CDR3 sequence reads: CASSKSGTGISYEQYF. The CDR3 bases are TGTGCCAGTAGTAAATCAGGGACAGGGATCTCCTACGAGCAGTACTTC.

This chain joins TRBV14 and TRBJ2-1; 13 bases are shared with TRBD2. CDR3 length: 18 amino acids. Germline CDR1 SGHDN, CDR2 FVKESK. With 3 bases clipped from V and 5 bases from J, the junction kept 10 bases outside the gene matches. The CDR3 sequence is CASSHLPGLAGPNNEQFF. CDR3 coding DNA: TGTGCCAGCAGCCACCTACCGGGACTAGCGGGACCAAACAATGAGCAGTTCTTC.

J is TRBJ1-2 and V is TRBV2; the D gene is possibly TRBD1 (5 bases). The CDR3 length is 16 residues. The germline V and J ends were trimmed by 1 base and 8 bases, with 20 bases remaining between them. Per the germline V gene, CDR1 is SNHLY and CDR2 is FYNNEI. The CDR3 spells CASSEVRPGGHGGYTF. The CDR3 nucleotides read TGTGCCAGCAGTGAAGTTCGGCCAGGTGGACATGGAGGCTACACCTTC.

V and J are TRBV2 and TRBJ1-4, with TRBD1 identical over 11 bases. This CDR3 has 15 residues. CDR1 is SNHLY and CDR2 is FYNNEI in the germline V gene. The V and J ends lost 8 bases and 1 base, in that order; junction bases with no gene match: 3. CDR3 sequence (DNA): TGTGCCAGCGAAGGGACAGGGGGAACTAATGAAAAACTGTTTTTT. Its protein product is CASEGTGGTNEKLFF.

The rearrangement links TRBV7-8 to TRBJ2-7, with 9 bases that match TRBD1. Germline assignment: CDR1 SGHVS and CDR2 FQNEAQ. V dropped 5 bases and J dropped 6; count of bases not matched to a gene: 8. CDR3 length: 14 amino acids. CDR3: CASSLEGTGFEQYF. DNA of the CDR3: TGTGCCAGCAGCCTCGAAGGGACAGGGTTCGAGCAGTACTTC.

CDR3 loop: CASTEGARGYTF. DNA for the CDR3: TGTGCCAGTACGGAGGGGGCGCGGGGCTACACCTTC. This sequence joins TRBV19 and TRBJ1-2; 7 bases line up with TRBD1. The J segment lost 8 bases and the V segment lost 7 bases, leaving 7 bases of the junction unmatched. Germline-derived CDR1 and CDR2 are LNHDA and SQIVND (reference sequence). This CDR3 region has 12 residues.

This clone was detected only once. The V gene is TRBV2, the J gene TRBJ1-1; D remains unclear. The CDR3 extends over 14 amino acids. Trimming cost V 4 bases and J 0 bases, with 9 bases left between them. In germline, CDR1 is SNHLY, CDR2 FYNNEI. In DNA, the CDR3 is TGTGCCAGCAGTGCGAATCGGGTGAACACTGAAGCTTTCTTT. Translating gives CASSANRVNTEAFF.